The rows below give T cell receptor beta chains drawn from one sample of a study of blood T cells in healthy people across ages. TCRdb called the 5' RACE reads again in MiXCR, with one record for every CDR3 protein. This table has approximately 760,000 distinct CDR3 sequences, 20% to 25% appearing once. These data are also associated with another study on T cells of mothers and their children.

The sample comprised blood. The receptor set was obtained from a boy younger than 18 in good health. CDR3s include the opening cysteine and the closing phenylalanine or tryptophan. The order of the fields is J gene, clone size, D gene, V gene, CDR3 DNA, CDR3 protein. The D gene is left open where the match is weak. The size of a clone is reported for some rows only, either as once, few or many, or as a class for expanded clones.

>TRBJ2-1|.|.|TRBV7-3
TGTGCCAGCAGCTTATCCCAGGGCCACAATGAGCAGTTCTTC
CASSLSQGHNEQFF
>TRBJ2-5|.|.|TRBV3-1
TGTGCCACCGACCGTGGGGGAGAGGCCCAGTACTTC
CATDRGGEAQYF
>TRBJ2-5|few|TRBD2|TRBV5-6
TGTGCCAGCAGCTTGTTTGACCGGGCTAGCGGGCCTGAAGAGACCCAGTACTTC
CASSLFDRASGPEETQYF
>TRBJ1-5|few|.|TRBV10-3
TGTGCCAGCTGGGATACACCTAATCAGCCCCAGCATTTT
CASWDTPNQPQHF
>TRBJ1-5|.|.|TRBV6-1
TGTGCCAGCAGTGCCAGGGGAGGCAATCAGCCCCAGCATTTT
CASSARGGNQPQHF
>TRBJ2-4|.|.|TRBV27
TGTGCCAGCAGTTGGAGTGCAATAGCCAAAAACATTCAGTACTTC
CASSWSAIAKNIQYF
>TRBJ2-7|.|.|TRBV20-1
TGCAGTGCTAGTTTTTCCTACGAGCAGTACTTC
CSASFSYEQYF
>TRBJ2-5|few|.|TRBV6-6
TGTGCCAGCAGTTCAACCACATTTAGGTCGGAGACCCAGCACTTC
CASSSTTFRSETQHF
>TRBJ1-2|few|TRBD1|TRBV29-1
TGCAGCGTAACTCGACAGGGGGCCCGCTATGGCTACACCTTC
CSVTRQGARYGYTF
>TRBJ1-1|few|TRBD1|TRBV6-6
TGTGCCAGCAGTGAGGAGGGACAGGCGAACACTGAAGCTTTCTTT
CASSEEGQANTEAFF
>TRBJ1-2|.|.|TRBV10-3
TGTGCCATCAGTGTCCCGGACCTCGGCTATGGCTACACCTTC
CAISVPDLGYGYTF
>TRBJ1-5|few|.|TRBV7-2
TGTGCCAGCAGCAAGGGGCCCTATAATCAGCCCCAGCATTTT
CASSKGPYNQPQHF
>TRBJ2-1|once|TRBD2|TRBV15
TGTGCCACCAGCAGAGCCCTCGGGACTAGCGGGAGTAATGAGCAGTTCTTC
CATSRALGTSGSNEQFF
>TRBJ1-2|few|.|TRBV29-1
TGCAGCGTTGTCGGAGCCGAAGCTAACTATGGCTACACCTTC
CSVVGAEANYGYTF
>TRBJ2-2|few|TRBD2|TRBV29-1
TGCAGCGTTGAAGGATTAGCGGGATCTAACACCGGGGAGCTGTTTTTT
CSVEGLAGSNTGELFF
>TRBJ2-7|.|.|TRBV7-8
TGTGCCAGCAGCTTAAAAGTCAGGGAACTCTCCTACGAGCAGTACTTC
CASSLKVRELSYEQYF
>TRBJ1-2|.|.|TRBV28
TGTGCCAGCAGTGCCGGGAGCATATCTAACTATGGCTACACCTTC
CASSAGSISNYGYTF
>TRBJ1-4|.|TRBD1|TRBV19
TGTGCCAGTAGTATAGGCCGGACAGGCGGTGAAAAACTGTTTTTT
CASSIGRTGGEKLFF
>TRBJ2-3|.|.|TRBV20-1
TGCAGTGCTAGAGCCCCTGGACCACACACAGATACGCAGTATTTT
CSARAPGPHTDTQYF
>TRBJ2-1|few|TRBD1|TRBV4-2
TGTGCCAGCAGCCTTACTACAGGGGCAAATGAGCAGTTCTTC
CASSLTTGANEQFF
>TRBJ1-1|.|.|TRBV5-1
TGCGCCAGCAGGAAGGAGCCGGGACAACCGAACACTGAAGCTTTCTTT
CASRKEPGQPNTEAFF
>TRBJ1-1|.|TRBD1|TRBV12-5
TGTGCTAGTGGTCCTAACTCAGGGGGGAACACTGAAGCTTTCTTT
CASGPNSGGNTEAFF
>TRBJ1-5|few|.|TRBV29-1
TGCAGCGTTGGTATGGGTCAGCCCCAGCATTTT
CSVGMGQPQHF
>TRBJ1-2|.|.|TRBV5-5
TGTGCCAGCAGCGTTTTGCCGACTAACTATGGCTACACCTTC
CASSVLPTNYGYTF
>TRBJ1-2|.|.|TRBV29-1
TGCAGCGCTAAGGAGAGCTATGGCTACACCTTC
CSAKESYGYTF
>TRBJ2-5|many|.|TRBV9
TGTGCCAGCGGGGGGGCCTACCAAGAGACCCAGTACTTC
CASGGAYQETQYF
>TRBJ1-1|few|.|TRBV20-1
TGCAGTGCTAGACCTTGGGCCAGGACTGAAGCTTTCTTT
CSARPWARTEAFF
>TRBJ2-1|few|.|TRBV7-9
TGTGCCAGCAGCTTAGCCGGACTAATGGGAAATGAGCAGTTCTTC
CASSLAGLMGNEQFF
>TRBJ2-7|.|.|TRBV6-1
TGTGCCAGCAGGACGCCCACAAGTACCTACGAGCAGTACTTC
CASRTPTSTYEQYF